This TCR beta chain was profiled in a study of shared clonotypes between healthy human individuals. A word on this clone: What it binds is unknown.

CDR1 and CDR2 (germline): SGHTA, FQGNSA. Between the trimmed V and J ends, which lost 1 base and 0 bases, there was a span of 13 bases. The length of the CDR3 is 16 residues. Findings and limits, study-wide: A reduction in generation probabilities was seen for non-shared clonotypes relative to those shared by all four donors.

Naivety among CD8 cells was defined by CD45RO negativity and positive CCR7 selection, thereby excluding terminally differentiated effector memory CD45RA+ cells. Donors were healthy HIV-negative adults without recently reported acute infections or vaccinations. DNA at 150 to 200 ng, 25,000 to 35,000 T cell genomes, went into sorted-subset replicate PCRs. Sequencing was performed with immunoSEQ multiplex PCR; in TCRdb, only in-frame clones are kept and a portion is missing. The profile shows some 740,000 clones, 80% to 95% of them singletons. The chain joins TRBV7-2 to TRBJ2-7; tentatively, D is TRBD2 (5 bases). This TCR was recovered from a young man in good health. Sequencing was performed on naive CD8+ T cells sorted from blood. The CDR3 is CASSLGVLGSSYEQYF. The CDR3 DNA reads as TGTGCCAGCAGCTTAGGGGTACTAGGGAGCTCCTACGAGCAGTACTTC.